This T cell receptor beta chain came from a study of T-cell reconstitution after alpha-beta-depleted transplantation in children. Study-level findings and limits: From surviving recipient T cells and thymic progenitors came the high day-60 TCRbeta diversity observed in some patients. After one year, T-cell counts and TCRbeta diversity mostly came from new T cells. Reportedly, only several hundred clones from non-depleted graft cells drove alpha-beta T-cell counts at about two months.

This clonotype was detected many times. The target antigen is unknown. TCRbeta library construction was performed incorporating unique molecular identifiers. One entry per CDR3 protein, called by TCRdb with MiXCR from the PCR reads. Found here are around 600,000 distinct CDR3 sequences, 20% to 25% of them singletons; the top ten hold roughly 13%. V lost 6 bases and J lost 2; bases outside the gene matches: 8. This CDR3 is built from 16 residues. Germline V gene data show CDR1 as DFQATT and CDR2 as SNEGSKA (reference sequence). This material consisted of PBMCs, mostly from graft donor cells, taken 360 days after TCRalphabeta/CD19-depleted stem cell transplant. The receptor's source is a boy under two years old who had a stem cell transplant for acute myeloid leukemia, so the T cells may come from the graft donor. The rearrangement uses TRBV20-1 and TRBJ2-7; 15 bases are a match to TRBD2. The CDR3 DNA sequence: TGCAGTGCGACCGGGACTAGCGGGGGGTCCCCCTACGAGCAGTACTTC. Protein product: CSATGTSGGSPYEQYF.